This T cell receptor beta chain derives from a study of post-analysis software for immune sequencing data (dated by TCRdb to about 2015). Study-level background: Relapsing-remitting, secondary progressive and progressive-relapsing multiple sclerosis were recorded as disease courses, and subtype annotation was lacking for some patients. Patient repertoires were compared against about a dozen previously published healthy control repertoires from donors aged about 6 to 25 years. A subset of samples was prepared in parallel using single-end sample barcoding, then pooled and co-amplified after Illumina adapter ligation.

TCR beta repertoires were profiled from peripheral blood of roughly twelve young patients with multiple sclerosis to demonstrate the VDJtools post-analysis software. Multiple sclerosis patients were children and adolescents aged about 6 to 16 years. The CDR3 starts with the cysteine, ends with the phenylalanine, and has 13 residues. The sequence is cut down to CDR3 DNA, 39 bases in frame from base 1. Cut back by 0 bases and 7 bases, the V and J ends lie 12 bases apart. The germline V gene (reference sequence) yields DFQATT for CDR1 and SNEGSKA for CDR2. Preparation of the library involved PCR. Data came from an Illumina HiSeq 2500. Unique molecular identifiers were incorporated into TCR beta cDNA libraries to reduce PCR and sequencing biases. Roughly 0.5 million cDNA molecules were obtained per 1 to 10 million input T cells, so each molecule approximated one T cell. Patient libraries were prepared and sequenced with the same protocol used for the earlier healthy control dataset. Samples belonging to the same batch were prepared together, multiplexed and sequenced on a shared HiSeq lane. On the study's bioinformatics: MIGEC handled the raw barcoded reads, throwing out single-read molecular identifier groups before consensus assembly and CDR3 extraction. VDJtools was used for post-analysis of the clonotype tables, and diversity was normalized by down-sampling every dataset to the size of the smallest sample. To correct batch-related cross-sample contamination, repertoire overlap clustering matched CDR3 amino acid sequences but not nucleotide sequences. In TCRdb, the public reads were trimmed at Q25 with fastp and aligned with MiXCR, with productive beta chains retained. Entries that share a CDR3 protein sequence are merged under the most common genes and DNA. The V and J calls and clone size come from TCRdb's table, not from the authors' own analysis. For this sample there are approximately 350,000 distinct CDR3 sequences; approximately 38% appear just once. In total, the top ten clones hold roughly 13% of the sample.

This clonotype was found a few times. Its antigen is currently not known. No clone much larger than this one lies a single base away; base qualities are absent. On the study overall, not on this receptor specifically: Strong co-clustering of samples prepared in the same batch was shown by direct clustering with F measure, prompting a batch-effect correction. Patients showed significantly higher frequencies than controls for 4 or 5 TRBV segments, among them TRBV5-6, TRBV5-1 and TRBV20-1. The multiple sclerosis patient group was slightly younger than the control group. Significantly lower normalized Chao1 diversity was found in multiple sclerosis patients than in controls, suggesting substantial peripheral T-cell clonal expansion.

The sequence derives from a girl aged 10 to 17 with multiple sclerosis. This sequence uses TRBV20-1 and TRBJ1-1, and perhaps TRBD1 as D gene, on 5 matching bases. The sequenced sample was blood. The CDR3 region: CSARDGQGREAFF. The sequence in DNA is TGCAGTGCTAGAGATGGGCAGGGCCGTGAAGCTTTCTTT.